Listed below are T cell receptor beta chains from one sample, sequenced in a study of CD8 T cells in Susac syndrome. TCRdb ran MiXCR on the immunoSEQ multiplex PCR reads and lists one entry per CDR3 protein. The sample includes almost 450,000 distinct CDR3 sequences, roughly 85% of them seen just once. Input material: CD8+ T cells from PBMCs. These receptors were obtained from a human donor with multiple sclerosis. The CDR3 runs from the conserved cysteine through the conserved F or W. A D gene is named only where the DNA matches it firmly. Not every row has a clone size; where given, it reads once, few, many or a size class.

j_call d_call clone_size v_call cdr3_aa cdr3_nt
TRBJ2-2 . . TRBV7-9 CASSPSWGDTGELFF TGTGCCAGCAGCCCATCCTGGGGGGACACCGGGGAGCTGTTTTTT
TRBJ1-5 . . TRBV2 CASSENRGGDSNQPQHF TGTGCCAGCAGTGAAAATAGAGGGGGGGATAGCAATCAGCCCCAGCATTTT
TRBJ2-1 . . TRBV14 CASSQVGNGAYEQFF TGTGCCAGCAGCCAAGTGGGTAACGGGGCCTATGAGCAGTTCTTC
TRBJ2-1 TRBD2 once TRBV4-1 CASSQDWESYTREGDEQFF TGCGCCAGCAGCCAAGATTGGGAAAGTTATACGCGGGAGGGAGATGAGCAGTTCTTC
TRBJ1-1 TRBD1 . TRBV6-2/TRBV6-3 CASSYVSDRGPNLNTEAFF TGTGCCAGCAGTTACGTCTCGGACAGGGGGCCTAATCTGAACACTGAAGCTTTCTTT
TRBJ2-5 TRBD1 . TRBV4-1 CASSHAGTEETQYF TGCGCCAGCAGCCATGCTGGGACAGAAGAGACCCAGTACTTC
TRBJ2-7 . . TRBV30 CAWGQAAYEQYF TGTGCCTGGGGGCAGGCCGCCTACGAGCAGTACTTC
TRBJ2-7 . . TRBV11-2 CASSLVVSDVSYEQYF TGTGCCAGCAGCTTAGTCGTTTCGGACGTTAGCTACGAGCAGTACTTC
TRBJ2-1 TRBD2 . TRBV6-4 CASSDGNSGSWHNEQFF TGTGCCAGCAGTGACGGAAATAGCGGGAGCTGGCACAATGAGCAGTTCTTC
TRBJ2-7 TRBD2 . TRBV10-1 CASSDVAGANEQYF TGCGCCAGCAGTGATGTAGCGGGAGCTAACGAGCAGTACTTC
TRBJ2-2 . once TRBV4-2 CASSQDLQRLGTGELFF TGTGCCAGCAGCCAAGATCTCCAGCGGCTCGGCACCGGGGAGCTGTTTTTT
TRBJ1-1 . . TRBV11-2 CASSLGVEAAFF TGTGCCAGCAGCTTAGGGGTGGAGGCAGCTTTCTTT
TRBJ2-7 . . TRBV29-1 CSIEYGTTYEQYF TGCAGCATTGAATATGGCACGACCTACGAGCAGTACTTC
TRBJ2-7 TRBD1 . TRBV28 CASTLGQARGWKYEQYF TGTGCCAGCACCCTGGGACAGGCCCGGGGTTGGAAATACGAGCAGTACTTC
TRBJ1-2 . . TRBV6-1 CASSEAGWMSANYGYTF TGTGCCAGCAGTGAAGCGGGCTGGATGAGCGCCAATTATGGCTACACCTTC
TRBJ1-1 . once TRBV5-6 CASSLAFSLANEAFF TGTGCCAGCAGCTTGGCGTTTTCGTTAGCAAATGAAGCTTTCTTT
TRBJ2-7 . . TRBV24-1 CATSDPWTDSLYF TGTGCCACCAGTGACCCCTGGACCGATTCGCTCTACTTC